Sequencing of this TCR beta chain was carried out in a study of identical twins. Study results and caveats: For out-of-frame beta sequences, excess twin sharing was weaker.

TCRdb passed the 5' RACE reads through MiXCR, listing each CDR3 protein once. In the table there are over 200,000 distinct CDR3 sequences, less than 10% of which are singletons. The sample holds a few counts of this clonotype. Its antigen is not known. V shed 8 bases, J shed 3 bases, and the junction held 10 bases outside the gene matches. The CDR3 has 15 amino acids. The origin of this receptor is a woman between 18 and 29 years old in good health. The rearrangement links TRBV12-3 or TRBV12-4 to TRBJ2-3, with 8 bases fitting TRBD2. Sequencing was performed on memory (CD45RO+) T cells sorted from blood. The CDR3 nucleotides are TGTGCCAGCGCGTCCCAGGGCGGGAGGACAGATACGCAGTATTTT. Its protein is CASASQGGRTDTQYF.